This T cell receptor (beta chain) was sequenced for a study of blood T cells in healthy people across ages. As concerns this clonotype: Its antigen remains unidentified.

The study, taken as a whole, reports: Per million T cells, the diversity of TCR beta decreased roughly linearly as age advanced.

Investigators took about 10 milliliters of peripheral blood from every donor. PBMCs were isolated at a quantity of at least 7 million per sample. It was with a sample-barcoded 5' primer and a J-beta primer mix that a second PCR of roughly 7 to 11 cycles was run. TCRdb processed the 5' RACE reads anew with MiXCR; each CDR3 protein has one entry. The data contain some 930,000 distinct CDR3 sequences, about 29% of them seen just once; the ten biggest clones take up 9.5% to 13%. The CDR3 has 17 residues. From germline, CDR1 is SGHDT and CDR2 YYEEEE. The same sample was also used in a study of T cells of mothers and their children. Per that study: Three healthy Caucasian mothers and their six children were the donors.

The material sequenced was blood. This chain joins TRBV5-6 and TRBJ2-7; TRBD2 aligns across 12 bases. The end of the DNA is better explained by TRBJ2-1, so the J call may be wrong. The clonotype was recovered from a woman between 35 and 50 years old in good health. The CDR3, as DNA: TGTGCCAGCACCCAGTCGATACTAGCGGGGGGAGGTAATGAGCAGTTCTTC. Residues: CASTQSILAGGGNEQFF.